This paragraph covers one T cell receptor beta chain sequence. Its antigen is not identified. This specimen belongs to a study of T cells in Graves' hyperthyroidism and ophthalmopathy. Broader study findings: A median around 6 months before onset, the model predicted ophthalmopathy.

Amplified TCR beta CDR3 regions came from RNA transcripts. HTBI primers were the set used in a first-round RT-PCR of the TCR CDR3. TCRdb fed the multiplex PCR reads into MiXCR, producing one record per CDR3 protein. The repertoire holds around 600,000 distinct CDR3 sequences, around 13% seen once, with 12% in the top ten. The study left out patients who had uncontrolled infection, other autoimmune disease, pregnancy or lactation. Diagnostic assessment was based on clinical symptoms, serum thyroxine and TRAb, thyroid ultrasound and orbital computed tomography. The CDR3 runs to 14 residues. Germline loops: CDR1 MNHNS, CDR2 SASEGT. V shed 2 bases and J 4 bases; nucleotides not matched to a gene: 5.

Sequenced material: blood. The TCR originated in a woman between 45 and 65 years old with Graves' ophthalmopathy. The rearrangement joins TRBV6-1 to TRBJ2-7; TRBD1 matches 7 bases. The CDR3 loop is CASSERGRGYEQYF. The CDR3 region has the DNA TGTGCCAGCAGTGAAAGGGGCAGGGGGTACGAGCAGTACTTC.